The clone carrying this T cell receptor (beta chain) was seen many times. The antigen is unknown. The length of the CDR3 is 13 residues. With 4 bases removed from V and 5 bases from J, the gap between germline ends came to 11 bases. CDR1 MNHEY and CDR2 SVGEGT come from the germline V gene. These data belong to a study of Graves' ophthalmopathy and Graves' hyperthyroidism. Study-level background: Samples of peripheral blood were obtained at initial diagnosis, prior to treatment of any kind. Whole-study findings and limits: An approximately 80% specificity and around 89% sensitivity were achieved by a 13-signature model that separated ophthalmopathy from stable hyperthyroidism.

In donors with ophthalmopathy, activity was moderate-to-severe, with CAS ≥3, NOSPECS ≥4 and duration under 3 months. Amplified material comprised TCR beta CDR3 regions derived from RNA transcripts. HTBI primers were employed in first-round RT-PCR, then a second-round multiplex PCR followed. TCRdb re-derived calls from the multiplex PCR reads in MiXCR, one entry per CDR3 protein. The sample yields approximately 330,000 distinct CDR3 sequences, roughly 15% seen once. This receptor was obtained from an adult man with Graves' ophthalmopathy. V is TRBV6-2 or TRBV6-3 and J is TRBJ2-5; D gene unclear. Sequenced material: peripheral blood. The CDR3 region has the DNA TGTGCCAGCAGTTCCAATTTTCGGGAGACCCAGTACTTC. Its translation: CASSSNFRETQYF.